These 28 T cell receptor beta chains came from one sample sequenced in a study of T cells expressing NK-cell markers. TCRdb re-called the 5' RACE reads and gives one entry per CDR3 protein, without DNA. The table lists some 600,000 distinct CDR3 sequences, with under 4.5% in the top ten. Source material: blood T cells: a sorted CD56 or NKG2C T cell subset, CD4+ or CD8+ T cells, or bulk PBMC T cells (not recorded which). These receptors came from a man younger than 35 in good health.

CDR3 loop: CASSGRQGSGGETQYF. The chain couples TRBV9 to TRBJ2-5; TCRdb indicates TRBD1, and absent DNA this call remains unverified. The CDR3 loop spans 16 amino acids. Germline V gene data show CDR1 as SGDLS and CDR2 as YYNGEE.

The rearrangement uses TRBV14 and TRBJ2-3. The CDR3 extends over 15 amino acids. Germline V gene lookup returns CDR1 SGHDN and CDR2 FVKESK. The CDR3 region is CASSLGDTGTDTQYF. The entire variable domain, with the rest obtained from reference TRBV14 and TRBJ2-3, is as follows: EAGVTQFPSHSVIEKGQTVTLRCDPISGHDNLYWYRRVMGKEIKFLLHFVKESKQDESGMPNNRFLAERTGGTYSTLKVQPAELEDSGVYFCASSLGDTGTDTQYFGPGTRLTVL.

This chain connects TRBV29-1 to TRBJ2-1. This CDR3 is built from 14 residues. Looked up from germline, CDR1 is SQVTM and CDR2 is ANQGSEA. The CDR3 protein is CSVEPSNEPYVQFF.

The chain combines TRBV5-5 with TRBJ2-2; lacking DNA, the TRBD1 call made by TCRdb goes unchecked. This CDR3 contains 13 residues. Germline lookup yields CDR1 SGHKS and CDR2 YYEKEE (reference sequence). The CDR3 loop reads CASSSGFTGELFF.

V and J are TRBV7-8 and TRBJ1-3; TCRdb outputs TRBD1, but without DNA this stays unchecked. CDR3 length equals 14 residues. Per the germline V gene, CDR1 is SGHVS and CDR2 is FQNEAQ. The CDR3 sequence: CASSLVPGGNTIYF.

The CDR3 here is CASSGGSDQPQHF. V usage is TRBV25-1 and J usage is TRBJ1-5. Germline CDR1 MGHDK, CDR2 SYGVNS. The CDR3 covers 13 residues.

The chain employs TRBV4-2 and TRBJ2-3; the D call from TCRdb, TRBD2, cannot be confirmed without DNA. CDR3 length: 17 amino acids. Germline assignment: CDR1 LGHNA and CDR2 YNFKEQ. CDR3 sequence reads: CASSQDRAGGGTDTQYF.

CDR3 amino acids: CASRTGQGWTDTQYF. The rearrangement uses TRBV5-1 and TRBJ2-3; the D gene TCRdb calls, TRBD1, cannot be checked with no DNA. Germline V gene lookup returns CDR1 SGHRS and CDR2 YFSETQ. The CDR3 totals 15 residues.

The V gene is TRBV12-3 or TRBV12-4, the J gene TRBJ2-5. This CDR3 comprises 13 residues. The CDR3 sequence: CASRLGPRETQYF.

V is TRBV6-2 or TRBV6-3 and J is TRBJ2-1. In germline, CDR1 is MNHEY, CDR2 SVGEGT. There are 14 residues in the CDR3. The CDR3 sequence is CASRRFSSYNEQFF.

The CDR3: CSAKKLRENSPLHF. The V gene is TRBV20-1, the J gene TRBJ1-6. This CDR3 has 14 residues. From germline, CDR1 is DFQATT and CDR2 SNEGSKA (reference sequence).

CDR3 sequence reads: CASSETGGPSGQYF. J is TRBJ2-7 and V is TRBV25-1; TCRdb lists TRBD1, though no DNA is available to test this call. CDR3 length equals 14 residues. Germline V gene sequence: CDR1 MGHDK, CDR2 SYGVNS.

V and J are TRBV11-1 and TRBJ2-3; TCRdb calls TRBD1, which cannot be checked without DNA. The CDR3 has 18 residues. Germline V gene sequence: CDR1 SGHAT, CDR2 FQDESV (reference sequence). The CDR3 sequence is CASSITGGRAAAQDTQYF.

The chain employs TRBV25-1 and TRBJ2-5; TCRdb names TRBD1, which stays unverified in the absence of DNA. The CDR3 consists of 13 residues. Germline V gene lookup returns CDR1 MGHDK and CDR2 SYGVNS. The CDR3 region is CASSVQGSETQYF.

V is TRBV12-3 or TRBV12-4 and J is TRBJ2-5. CDR3 size: 14 residues. CDR3 protein: CASSFERVQETQYF.

This rearrangement joins TRBV9 to TRBJ1-2; TCRdb's D call, TRBD1, is unchecked because there is no DNA. CDR1 and CDR2 (germline): SGDLS, YYNGEE. The CDR3 contains 13 residues. CDR3 sequence reads: CASSVEGTYGYTF.

The rearrangement uses TRBV6-5 and TRBJ2-7; TCRdb's D call of TRBD1 is untestable without DNA. In germline, CDR1 is MNHEY, CDR2 SVGAGI. CDR3 length: 14 residues. This CDR3 is CASSYFGTGEEQYF.

V usage is TRBV5-1 and J usage is TRBJ2-3; lacking DNA, the TRBD1 call made by TCRdb goes unchecked. This CDR3 region has 14 residues. Germline loops: CDR1 SGHRS, CDR2 YFSETQ. The CDR3 sequence: CASRYGGSTDTQYF.

The rearrangement uses TRBV20-1 and TRBJ2-4; TCRdb gives TRBD2 as the D gene, but with no DNA this cannot be confirmed. Germline V gene data show CDR1 as DFQATT and CDR2 as SNEGSKA (reference sequence). The CDR3 contains 12 residues. The CDR3 here is CSAGGGGNIQYF.

This rearrangement joins TRBV28 to TRBJ2-1; the D call of TRBD1 rests on TCRdb alone, since no DNA is present to check it. CDR1 and CDR2 (germline): MDHEN, SYDVKM. The CDR3 has 15 residues. The CDR3 is CASSRRQGRDNEQFF.

This rearrangement joins TRBV4-3 to TRBJ2-3; without DNA, the TCRdb call of TRBD1 cannot be checked. Germline V gives CDR1 LGHNA, CDR2 YSLEER. CDR3 length equals 14 residues. CDR3 residues: CASSQGGGTDTQYF.

V and J are TRBV9 and TRBJ1-6. The length of the CDR3 is 12 residues. From germline, CDR1 is SGDLS and CDR2 YYNGEE. The CDR3 spells CASSADSSPLHF.

This chain uses TRBV2 with TRBJ2-6; lacking DNA, the TRBD1 call made by TCRdb goes unchecked. Germline values: CDR1 SNHLY, CDR2 FYNNEI. CDR3 length: 15 amino acids. The CDR3 is CASWGQFSGANVLTF.

CDR3 sequence reads: CASAPTSGGTDTQYF. The J gene is TRBJ2-3, the V gene TRBV6-1; TCRdb gives TRBD1 as the D gene, but with no DNA this cannot be confirmed. The CDR3 sequence is 15 residues long. Germline V lookup: CDR1 MNHNS, CDR2 SASEGT.

The chain uses TRBV24-1 and TRBJ2-3; the TCRdb D gene call, TRBD1, has no DNA to confirm it. The CDR3 covers 13 residues. The germline CDR1 and CDR2 sequences are KGHDR and SFDVKD. The CDR3 spells CATSEGVEDTQYF.

V usage is TRBV6-1 and J usage is TRBJ2-4; TCRdb names TRBD2, which stays unverified in the absence of DNA. Germline CDR1 is MNHNS and CDR2 is SASEGT. The CDR3 sequence is 12 residues long. CDR3 loop: CASRGGINIQYF.

The chain uses TRBV25-1 and TRBJ2-1; TCRdb reports TRBD2, a call that lacks DNA to check it against. The germline gives CDR1 MGHDK, CDR2 SYGVNS. This CDR3 has 18 amino acids. The CDR3 reads CATTGTSPPIYGGNEQFF.

The chain uses TRBV7-2 and TRBJ2-5; TCRdb designates TRBD1, a call that cannot be tested without DNA. The CDR3 is made up of 14 amino acids. The V gene's germline CDR1 is SGHTA and CDR2 FQGNSA. The CDR3: CASSRDRAQETQYF.